Presented here are 14 T cell receptor beta chains from one specimen sequenced in a study of T cell clonotyping in hematopoietic cell transplantation. Clones were read by immunoSEQ multiplex PCR, and TCRdb kept only the in-frame ones, dropping some. The profile shows more than 15,000 clones, about 90% of them singletons. Sample: peripheral blood mononuclear cells. Receptors originate from a man aged 35 to 55 in good health. Some clones in this sample may be carry-over from other donors' samples.

The CDR3 loop is CASSPPGLLRETQYF. In DNA form, the CDR3 reads TGTGCCAGCAGCCCACCCGGACTTCTCCGGGAGACCCAGTACTTC. This chain joins TRBV7-2 and TRBJ2-5, with D possibly being TRBD2 (5 bases). This CDR3 contains 15 residues. CDR1 and CDR2 (germline): SGHTA, FQGNSA. V was clipped by 5 bases and J by 5 bases, with 18 bases between them.

The chain links TRBV30 to TRBJ2-7; D remains unclear. V was pared by 0 bases and J by 5 bases, with 17 bases between. The CDR3 is 15 amino acids. Germline V gives CDR1 GTSNPN, CDR2 SVGIG (reference sequence). CDR3 coding DNA: TGTGCCTGGAGTGTACGTTCCATACCCCCGGACGAGCAGTACTTC. Amino acids: CAWSVRSIPPDEQYF.

This chain joins TRBV25-1 and TRBJ1-4, with D unresolved. The CDR3 sequence is 13 residues long. CDR1 MGHDK and CDR2 SYGVNS come from the germline V gene. V lost 6 bases to trimming and J lost 0 bases, with 5 bases between them. The CDR3 spells CASRSPTNEKLFF. CDR3 nucleotides: TGTGCCAGCAGGTCCCCAACTAATGAAAAACTGTTTTTT.

The gene calls are TRBV7-9 and TRBJ2-5; TRBD1 aligns across 7 bases. This CDR3 region has 14 residues. Germline V gene lookup returns CDR1 SEHNR and CDR2 FQNEAQ (reference sequence). Unmatched junction bases numbered 4, after V lost 2 bases and J lost 4 bases. The CDR3 sequence: CASSLTNRGETQYF. CDR3 DNA: TGTGCCAGCAGCTTAACGAACAGGGGAGAGACCCAGTACTTC.

The CDR3 loop reads CASSIGTSGYNEQFF. The CDR3 DNA reads as TGTGCCAGTAGTATAGGTACTAGCGGCTACAATGAGCAGTTCTTC. The chain uses TRBV19 and TRBJ2-1; 8 nucleotides agree with TRBD2. J was trimmed by 3 bases and V by 1 base; bases with no gene match: 2. The CDR3 length is 15 residues. Per germline, CDR1 LNHDA and CDR2 SQIVND (reference sequence).

The chain has TRBV4-3 and TRBJ1-2; D unresolved. The ends were cut back, 6 bases at V and 1 base at J, with 15 bases in the middle. CDR3 size: 15 residues. Germline V CDR1 and CDR2: LGHNA, YSLEER. Here the CDR3 DNA reads TGCGCCAGCAGTTATGAACGGGGTTATAACTATGGCTACACCTTC. It translates to CASSYERGYNYGYTF.

This sequence joins TRBV9 and TRBJ2-2, with 8 bases identical to TRBD2. The trim removed 4 bases at V and 7 bases at J, leaving 9 bases unmatched. The CDR3 contains 15 residues. The V gene's germline CDR1 is SGDLS and CDR2 YYNGEE. CDR3 bases: TGTGCCAGCAGCCCCTGGACTAGCTCTAGCGGGGAGCTGTTTTTT. Residues: CASSPWTSSSGELFF.

The chain links TRBV5-6 to TRBJ2-6; possibly TRBD2 for D (6 bases). The germline V gene has CDR1 SGHDT and CDR2 YYEEEE. V dropped 4 bases and J dropped 1 base, with 12 bases sitting between them. This CDR3 has 16 residues. In nucleotides, the CDR3 is TGTGCCAGCAGCACCCTTGGGGGGTCTGGGGCCAACGTCCTGACTTTC. It encodes CASSTLGGSGANVLTF.

The chain couples TRBV29-1 to TRBJ1-1, with D possibly being TRBD1 (6 bases). The CDR3 extends over 12 amino acids. Trimming stripped 5 bases from V and 4 bases from J, with 11 bases between. Looked up from germline, CDR1 is SQVTM and CDR2 is ANQGSEA. This CDR3 is CSVSEGVTEAFF. The CDR3, as DNA: TGCAGCGTTTCTGAGGGGGTCACTGAAGCTTTCTTT.

This chain uses TRBV11-2 with TRBJ1-1; TRBD1 matches 8 bases. Germline CDR1 reads SGHAT; CDR2 reads FQNNGV. The CDR3 runs to 13 residues. V gave up 5 bases and J gave up 7 bases; unmatched junction bases: 6. This CDR3 reads CASSGGQANEAFF. The CDR3 region has the DNA TGTGCCAGCAGCGGGGGACAGGCCAATGAAGCTTTCTTT. Full variable domain (missing parts from reference TRBV11-2 and TRBJ1-1): EAGVAQSPRYKIIEKRQSVAFWCNPISGHATLYWYQQILGQGPKLLIQFQNNGVVDDSQLPKDRFSAERLKGVDSTLKIQPAKLEDSAVYLCASSGGQANEAFFGQGTRLTVV.

The V and J genes are TRBV4-3 and TRBJ2-1; 9 bases match TRBD1. Germline V gene data show CDR1 as LGHNA and CDR2 as YSLEER. This CDR3 is built from 17 residues. Losses at the gene ends were 0 bases for V and 2 bases for J; bases not matched to a gene: 5. The CDR3 loop is CASSQEGTGGAYNEQFF. In nucleotides, the CDR3 is TGCGCCAGCAGCCAAGAAGGTACAGGGGGCGCCTACAATGAGCAGTTCTTC.

This chain connects TRBV6-1 to TRBJ2-5; the match to TRBD2 covers 7 bases. The CDR3 sequence is 15 residues long. Germline CDR1 MNHNS, CDR2 SASEGT. V lost 0 bases and J lost 1; bases outside the gene matches: 2. Here the CDR3 reads CASSEATGGQETQYF. The CDR3 DNA reads as TGTGCCAGCAGTGAAGCGACGGGGGGCCAAGAGACCCAGTACTTC.

This CDR3 is CAWSVPRAGYTGELFF. CDR3 nucleotides: TGTGCCTGGAGTGTCCCTCGAGCGGGCTACACCGGGGAGCTGTTTTTT. The chain carries TRBV30 and TRBJ2-2, with D perhaps TRBD2 (6 bases). CDR3 length: 16 residues. V lost 0 bases to trimming and J lost 3 bases, with 14 bases between them. Germline V gene sequence: CDR1 GTSNPN, CDR2 SVGIG (reference sequence). Using reference TRBV30 and TRBJ2-2 for the parts outside the CDR3, the full variable domain is SQTIHQWPATLVQPVGSPLSLECTVEGTSNPNLYWYRQAAGRGLQLLFYSVGIGQISSEVPQNLSASRPQDRQFILSSKKLLLSDSGFYLCAWSVPRAGYTGELFFGEGSRLTVL.

J is TRBJ2-1 and V is TRBV6-5, with D perhaps TRBD1 (6 bases). The length of the CDR3 is 14 residues. The germline V gene encodes CDR1 MNHEY and CDR2 SVGAGI. Trimming stripped 4 bases from V and 4 bases from J, with 11 bases between. The CDR3 nucleotides are TGTGCCAGCAGTTTGGACAGAGCTTACAATGAGCAGTTCTTC. Translation gives CASSLDRAYNEQFF.